Below, 20 T cell receptor beta chains from the same sample are listed, as sequenced in a study of blood T cell repertoires in COVID-19. The protocol was immunoSEQ multiplex PCR, while the TCRdb copy is restricted to in-frame clones and leaves out a portion. The repertoire holds 200,000 to 300,000 clones, more than 85% seen once, with 2% to 3% in the top ten. Sequencing used peripheral blood. The receptor source for this set is a person aged 18 to 29 with COVID-19, enrolled during active disease.

The rearrangement joins TRBV7-2 to TRBJ2-7; TRBD2 matches 14 bases. J was trimmed by 5 bases and V by 1 base; bases with no gene match: 1. Germline CDR1 reads SGHTA; CDR2 reads FQGNSA. This CDR3 region has 15 residues. CDR3 sequence reads: CASSLVGLAGDEQYF. In nucleotides, the CDR3 is TGTGCCAGCAGCTTAGTGGGACTAGCGGGGGACGAGCAGTACTTC.

V is TRBV12-5 and J is TRBJ1-5; no firm D call. In germline, CDR1 is LGHNT, CDR2 FRNRAP. The CDR3 runs 13 residues. Trimming removed 2 bases at V and 6 bases at J, with 8 bases between. CDR3 protein: CASGLSRGQPQHF. The CDR3 coding sequence is TGTGCTAGTGGTTTGTCGCGGGGTCAGCCCCAGCATTTT.

This chain uses TRBV5-1 with TRBJ2-5, with D possibly TRBD1 on 5 matching bases. V was trimmed by 4 bases and J by 5 bases, leaving 15 bases between them. This CDR3 comprises 14 residues. Germline V gene sequence: CDR1 SGHRS, CDR2 YFSETQ. Written as DNA, the CDR3 is TGCGCCAGCAGCCAAGGGGCAGGTCGCGAGACCCAGTACTTC. It encodes CASSQGAGRETQYF. The whole variable domain, remainder taken from reference TRBV5-1 and TRBJ2-5, is KAGVTQTPRYLIKTRGQQVTLSCSPISGHRSVSWYQQTPGQGLQFLFEYFSETQRNKGNFPGRFSGRQFSNSRSEMNVSTLELGDSALYLCASSQGAGRETQYFGPGTRLLVL.

This clone was detected only a few times. The CDR3 reads CASSDVRVGLEQYF. CDR3 DNA: TGTGCCAGCAGTGACGTCAGGGTGGGTCTCGAGCAGTACTTC. The rearrangement links TRBV6-1 to TRBJ2-7; D perhaps matches TRBD1 (5 bases). V was clipped by 3 bases and J by 6 bases, with 15 bases between them. Germline loops: CDR1 MNHNS, CDR2 SASEGT. This CDR3 has 14 residues.

CDR3 amino acids: CASSPRENNEQFF. The CDR3 nucleotides read TGTGCCAGCAGCCCCCGGGAGAATAATGAGCAGTTCTTC. V gene TRBV3-1 (or the pseudogene TRBV3-2) combines with J gene TRBJ2-1, with a possible D match to TRBD2 (6 bases). Between the trimmed V and J ends, which lost 4 bases and 7 bases, there was a span of 11 bases. The germline gives CDR1 LGHDT, CDR2 YNNKEL (reference sequence). The CDR3 loop spans 13 amino acids.

The V and J genes are TRBV28 and TRBJ1-5; 11 bases map to TRBD1. Germline V gene lookup returns CDR1 MDHEN and CDR2 SYDVKM. Unmatched junction bases numbered 7, after V lost 6 bases and J lost 0 bases. The CDR3 sequence is 17 residues long. The CDR3 DNA reads as TGTGCCAGCAGCGCGGGACAGGGGGGAGGTAGCAATCAGCCCCAGCATTTT. Translating it yields CASSAGQGGGSNQPQHF. Based on the CDR3 plus reference TRBV28 and TRBJ1-5, the full variable domain is DVKVTQSSRYLVKRTGEKVFLECVQDMDHENMFWYRQDPGLGLRLIYFSYDVKMKEKGDIPEGYSVSREKKERFSLILESASTNQTSMYLCASSAGQGGGSNQPQHFGDGTRLSIL.

In this sample, this clone turned up once. The chain links TRBV24-1 to TRBJ2-1; the match to TRBD2 covers 11 bases. Germline V CDR1 and CDR2: KGHDR, SFDVKD. This CDR3 is 17 amino acids long. With 3 bases clipped from V and 7 bases from J, the junction kept 10 bases outside the gene matches. The CDR3: CATSDPTSGILGNEQFF. CDR3 DNA: TGTGCCACCAGTGATCCGACTAGCGGGATTCTAGGTAATGAGCAGTTCTTC.

The J gene is TRBJ1-6, the V gene TRBV5-1, with TRBD1 identical over 10 bases. The CDR3 totals 17 residues. The germline V gene encodes CDR1 SGHRS and CDR2 YFSETQ. Trimming removed 0 bases from V and 2 bases from J; junction bases left unmatched: 2. CDR3 residues: CASSLGTGGTYNSPLHF. The CDR3 region has the DNA TGCGCCAGCAGCTTGGGGACAGGGGGGACCTATAATTCACCCCTCCACTTT.

For the CDR3, the DNA is TGTGCCAGCAGCGTAGAAGGACAGGGCTGGAATTCACCCCTCCACTTT. Protein sequence: CASSVEGQGWNSPLHF. This chain links TRBV9 with TRBJ1-6; TRBD1 agrees at 8 bases. Germline lookup yields CDR1 SGDLS and CDR2 YYNGEE. J gave up 7 bases and V 0 bases, and 6 bases lay outside the gene matches. The CDR3 runs to 16 residues. The full variable domain, with the rest looked up from reference TRBV9 and TRBJ1-6, is DSGVTQTPKHLITATGQRVTLRCSPRSGDLSVYWYQQSLDQGLQFLIQYYNGEERAKGNILERFSAQQFPDLHSELNLSSLELGDSALYFCASSVEGQGWNSPLHFGNGTRLTVT.

The chain recombines TRBV5-1 with TRBJ2-1; 7 bases map to TRBD1. Germline CDR1 SGHRS, CDR2 YFSETQ. CDR3 length: 16 amino acids. With V trimmed by 3 bases and J by 3 bases, 9 bases remained unmatched. CDR3 coding DNA: TGCGCCAGCAGCTCCACTGCTGGGACAGTCTACAATGAGCAGTTCTTC. It codes for CASSSTAGTVYNEQFF.

The V call is TRBV27, the J call TRBJ2-7, with 8 bases aligning to TRBD2. This CDR3 is 16 amino acids long. V trimming: 2 bases; J trimming: 0 bases; junction bases outside the gene matches: 6. Germline CDR1 MNHEY, CDR2 SMNVEV (reference sequence). The CDR3 sequence is CASSLGSGDYSYEQYF. The CDR3 DNA sequence: TGTGCCAGCAGTTTAGGTAGCGGGGACTACTCCTACGAGCAGTACTTC.

V is TRBV30 and J is TRBJ1-1; possible D gene TRBD1, 5 bases. This CDR3 is 13 amino acids long. Germline CDR1 GTSNPN, CDR2 SVGIG (reference sequence). Trimming pared 0 bases from V and 4 bases from J, leaving 9 bases between. CDR3 sequence: CAWSVNGGTEAFF. CDR3 in DNA: TGTGCCTGGAGTGTAAACGGGGGCACTGAAGCTTTCTTT.

The chain joins TRBV6-1 to TRBJ2-1; 11 positions match TRBD1. Trimming cost V 0 bases and J 10 bases; bases outside gene matches: 2. CDR1 and CDR2 from the germline V gene are MNHNS and SASEGT. The CDR3 is 14 amino acids. The CDR3 is CASSEARTGGEQFF. CDR3 nucleotide sequence: TGTGCCAGCAGTGAAGCTCGGACAGGGGGCGAGCAGTTCTTC.

This chain connects TRBV15 to TRBJ1-1, with 7 bases identical to TRBD1. Germline V gene data show CDR1 as LNHNV and CDR2 as YYDKDF (reference sequence). The length of the CDR3 is 15 residues. The junction had 7 bases not matched to a gene; V was cut back by 1 base and J by 5 bases. CDR3: CATSRVKGAPTEAFF. CDR3 bases: TGTGCCACCAGCAGAGTGAAGGGGGCGCCAACTGAAGCTTTCTTT.

The rearrangement uses TRBV12-3 or TRBV12-4 and TRBJ2-7; D call uncertain. There are 13 residues in the CDR3. Deletions cut 6 bases from V and 1 base from J, with 10 bases between. The CDR3 DNA reads TGTGCCAGCAGGCCGGGTCATTCCTACGAGCAGTACTTC. It codes for CASRPGHSYEQYF.

This clone has only one observation. V is TRBV6-1 and J is TRBJ1-5; D ambiguous. Germline V gene sequence: CDR1 MNHNS, CDR2 SASEGT. Trimming removed 3 bases from V and 0 bases from J, with 9 bases in between. This CDR3 region has 15 residues. This CDR3 is CASSEAGYSNQPQHF. The CDR3 nucleotides are TGTGCCAGCAGTGAGGCGGGGTATAGCAATCAGCCCCAGCATTTT.

This clone was picked up a small number of times. CDR3 DNA sequence: TGTGCCAGCAGCGGGACAGACTACGAGCAGTACTTC. Translation: CASSGTDYEQYF. The chain uses TRBV7-9 and TRBJ2-7; 7 bases map to TRBD1. Unmatched junction bases numbered 1, after V lost 5 bases and J lost 3 bases. The CDR3 is 12 amino acids. Germline V gene lookup returns CDR1 SEHNR and CDR2 FQNEAQ (reference sequence).

The V gene is TRBV4-1, the J gene TRBJ2-1, with 9 positions matching TRBD1. The CDR3 covers 15 residues. V lost 0 bases, J lost 7 bases, and 4 bases stayed unmatched. In germline, CDR1 is MGHRA, CDR2 YSYEKL. The chain's CDR3 is CASSQDRDRENEQFF. CDR3 in DNA: TGCGCCAGCAGCCAAGACCGGGACAGGGAGAATGAGCAGTTCTTC.

The chain carries TRBV2 and TRBJ1-2; 7 bases line up with TRBD1. This CDR3 has 16 residues. Germline V lookup: CDR1 SNHLY, CDR2 FYNNEI. V shed 6 bases, J shed 5 bases, and the junction held 15 bases outside the gene matches. The CDR3 protein is CASSKSWVRGIYGYTF. The CDR3 region has the DNA TGTGCCAGCAGCAAGTCGTGGGTCAGGGGGATTTATGGCTACACCTTC.

This chain connects TRBV5-4 to TRBJ2-7, with D uncertain. CDR1 is SGHNT, CDR2 YYREEE, per germline (reference sequence). Trimming took 0 bases from V and 2 from J, leaving 9 bases between them. This CDR3 spans 14 amino acids. The CDR3 loop reads CASSLDFGPYEQYF. The CDR3 DNA sequence: TGTGCCAGCAGCTTGGATTTTGGGCCCTACGAGCAGTACTTC.